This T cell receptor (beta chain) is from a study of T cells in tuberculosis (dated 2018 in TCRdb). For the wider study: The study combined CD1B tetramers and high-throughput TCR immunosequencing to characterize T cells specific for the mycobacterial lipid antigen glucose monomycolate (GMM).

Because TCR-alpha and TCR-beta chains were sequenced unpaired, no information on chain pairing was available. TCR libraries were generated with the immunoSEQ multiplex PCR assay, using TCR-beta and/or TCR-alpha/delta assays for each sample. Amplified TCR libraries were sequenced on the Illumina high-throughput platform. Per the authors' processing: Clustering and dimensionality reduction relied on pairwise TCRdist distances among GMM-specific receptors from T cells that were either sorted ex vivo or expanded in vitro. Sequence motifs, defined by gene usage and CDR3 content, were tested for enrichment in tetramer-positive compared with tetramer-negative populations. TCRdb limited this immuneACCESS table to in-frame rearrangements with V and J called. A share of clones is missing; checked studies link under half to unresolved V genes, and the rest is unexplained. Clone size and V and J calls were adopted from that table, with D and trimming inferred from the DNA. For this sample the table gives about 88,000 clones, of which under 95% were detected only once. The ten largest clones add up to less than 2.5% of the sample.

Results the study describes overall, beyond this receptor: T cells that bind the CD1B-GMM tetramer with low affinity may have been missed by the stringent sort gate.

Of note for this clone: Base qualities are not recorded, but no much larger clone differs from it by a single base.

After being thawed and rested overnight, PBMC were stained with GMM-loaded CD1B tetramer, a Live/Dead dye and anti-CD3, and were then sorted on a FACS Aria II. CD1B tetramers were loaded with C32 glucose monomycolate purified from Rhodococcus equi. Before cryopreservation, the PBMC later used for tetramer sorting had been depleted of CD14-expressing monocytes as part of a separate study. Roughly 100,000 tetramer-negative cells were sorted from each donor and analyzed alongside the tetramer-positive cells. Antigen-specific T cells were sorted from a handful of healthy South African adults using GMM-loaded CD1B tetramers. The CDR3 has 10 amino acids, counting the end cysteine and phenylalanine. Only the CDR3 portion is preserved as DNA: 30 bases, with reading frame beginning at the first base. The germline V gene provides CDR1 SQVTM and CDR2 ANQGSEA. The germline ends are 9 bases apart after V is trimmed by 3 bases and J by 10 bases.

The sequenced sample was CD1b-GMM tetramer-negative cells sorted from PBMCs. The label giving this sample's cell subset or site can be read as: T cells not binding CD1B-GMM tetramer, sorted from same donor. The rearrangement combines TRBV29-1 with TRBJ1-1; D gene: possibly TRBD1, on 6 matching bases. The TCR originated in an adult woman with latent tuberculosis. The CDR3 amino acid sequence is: CSVEGGGAFF. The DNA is TGCAGCGTTGAGGGAGGGGGAGCTTTCTTT.